This T cell receptor (beta chain) came from a study of beta chain features in type 1 diabetes. Study information: On cell yields, gender and age, patients and healthy donors were similar. In all, more than 90,000,000 sorted cells from all samples were analyzed. Study outcomes and limitations: In every one of the four CD4+ subsets, TCRB CDR3s were moderately but significantly shorter in Type 1 diabetes patients.

On this clone: Its antigen remains unknown.

Every bit of the isolated RNA underwent reverse transcription, so sequencing read expressed TCRB transcripts. Around 3.8 million reads per sample were averaged for naive, central memory and regulatory samples. Some clones are missing from TCRdb's copy, which holds only in-frame ones; the method was immunoSEQ multiplex PCR. The sample lists hundreds of thousands of clones; roughly an eighth were seen once. Sequenced input: naive CD4+ T cells from blood. This receptor was taken from a young man with type 1 diabetes.

The CDR3 reads CASSVVTDPGAYEQYF. CDR3 nucleotides: TGTGCCAGCAGTGTCGTGACTGATCCCGGGGCCTACGAGCAGTACTTC. The V call is TRBV28, the J call TRBJ2-7, with TRBD2 as a possible D gene (5 bases). V lost 5 bases and J lost 2, with 19 bases in between. CDR1 and CDR2 (germline): MDHEN, SYDVKM. The CDR3 is 16 residues long.